Sequencing of this T cell receptor beta chain was carried out in a study of OX40 agonist ivuxolimab in advanced cancers. A word on this clone: Its target is not known.

Trimming removed 5 bases at V and 3 bases at J, with 11 bases between. Per the germline V gene, CDR1 is MNHNY and CDR2 is SVGAGI (reference sequence). The CDR3 loop spans 14 amino acids. The study's findings and limits: The authors also found low normalized T-cell clonal expansion in some nonresponders.

Measured with immunoSEQ multiplex PCR; TCRdb has only the in-frame clones, and not every one. The table includes about 89,000 clones, around 94% detected once. This chain joins TRBV6-6 and TRBJ1-3; D possibly corresponds to TRBD1 (5 bases). Material: CD4+ or CD8+ T cells sorted from blood, obtained in a trial of the OX40 agonist ivuxolimab. The TCR was taken from an adult with an advanced solid tumor such as melanoma, head and neck, liver or kidney cancer. CDR3 bases: TGTGCCAGCAGTACCGGGACTGTTGGAAACACCATATATTTT. This encodes CASSTGTVGNTIYF.